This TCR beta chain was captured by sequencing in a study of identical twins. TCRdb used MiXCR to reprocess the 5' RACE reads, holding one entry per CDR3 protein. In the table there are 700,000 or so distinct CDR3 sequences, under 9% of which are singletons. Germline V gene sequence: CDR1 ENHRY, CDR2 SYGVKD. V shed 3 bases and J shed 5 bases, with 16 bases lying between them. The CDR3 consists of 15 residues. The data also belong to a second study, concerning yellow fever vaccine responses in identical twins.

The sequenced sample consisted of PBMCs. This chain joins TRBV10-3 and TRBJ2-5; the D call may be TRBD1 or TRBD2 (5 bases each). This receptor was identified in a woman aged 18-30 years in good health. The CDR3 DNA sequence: TGTGCCATCAGTGATGAAGGGCAGGGAGAGGAGACCCAGTACTTC. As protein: CAISDEGQGEETQYF.